These 10 T cell receptor beta chains were sequenced from one sample in a study of blood T cell repertoires in COVID-19 (dated by TCRdb to 2018 to 2020). Libraries were made using the immunoSEQ multiplex PCR assay. As stored in TCRdb, this immuneACCESS dataset retains in-frame rearrangements with V and J assigned. A fraction of the clones does not appear; measured against another copy, unresolved V genes explain less than half of the discrepancy, and the remainder lacks a known reason. The sample table shows more than 130,000 clones, and more than 80% are seen once. The top ten clones comprise 5.5% to 7% of the sample. The sequenced sample consisted of peripheral blood. Receptors were obtained from a human donor in a cohort sampled during active COVID-19.

The chain uses TRBV7-9 and TRBJ1-2; D might be TRBD1 (6 bases). This CDR3 spans 13 amino acids. V was clipped by 5 bases and J by 6 bases, with 13 bases between them. From germline, CDR1 is SEHNR and CDR2 FQNEAQ (reference sequence). The CDR3 DNA reads TGTGCCAGCAGCCCGAGGACAGCCCATGGCTACACCTTC. The encoded protein is CASSPRTAHGYTF.

The rearrangement links TRBV14 to TRBJ2-5; weak D call: TRBD2 (7 bases). The V and J ends lost 0 bases and 1 base respectively, with 15 bases between them. This CDR3 contains 17 residues. Per germline, CDR1 SGHDN and CDR2 FVKESK. The DNA for the CDR3 is TGTGCCAGCAGCCAAGATTTCGCGGGGGCCATCCAAGAGACCCAGTACTTC. Protein sequence: CASSQDFAGAIQETQYF.

This chain links TRBV6-2 or TRBV6-3 with TRBJ2-7; 7 nucleotides agree with TRBD2. The CDR3 extends over 15 amino acids. The trim removed 5 bases at V and 1 base at J, leaving 8 bases unmatched. Germline CDR1 MNHEY, CDR2 SVGEGT. The chain's CDR3 is CASSPFGGRSYEQYF. The CDR3, as DNA: TGTGCCAGCAGTCCGTTCGGGGGGAGGTCCTACGAGCAGTACTTC.

J is TRBJ1-5 and V is TRBV28, with D possibly TRBD1 on 5 matching bases. Germline V gives CDR1 MDHEN, CDR2 SYDVKM. The CDR3 loop spans 15 amino acids. V shed 3 bases and J shed 3 bases, with 12 bases lying between them. This CDR3 is CASSFAARDNQPQHF. In DNA form, the CDR3 reads TGTGCCAGCAGTTTTGCCGCCAGGGACAATCAGCCCCAGCATTTT.

This clone was picked up one time. The chain recombines TRBV4-2 with TRBJ2-3; 9 bases line up with TRBD2. V shed 1 base, J shed 5 bases, and the junction held 7 bases outside the gene matches. The length of the CDR3 is 16 residues. CDR1 is LGHNA, CDR2 YNFKEQ, per germline. The CDR3 region is CASSQVSGGMEDTQYF. In DNA form, the CDR3 reads TGTGCCAGCAGCCAAGTTAGCGGGGGCATGGAAGATACGCAGTATTTT.

The chain recombines TRBV6-5 with TRBJ1-5, with D possibly being TRBD1 (6 bases). This CDR3 spans 12 amino acids. With 7 bases removed from V and 4 bases from J, the gap between germline ends came to 8 bases. Germline CDR1 and CDR2: MNHEY and SVGAGI. CDR3 bases: TGTGCCAGCACAGGGGCGAATCAGCCCCAGCATTTT. It translates to CASTGANQPQHF.

This rearrangement joins TRBV5-5 to TRBJ1-3, with 7 positions matching TRBD1. Trimming removed 2 bases from V and 0 bases from J; junction bases left unmatched: 5. CDR3 length: 16 amino acids. The germline V gene has CDR1 SGHKS and CDR2 YYEKEE (reference sequence). This CDR3 reads CASSFAGGDSGNTIYF. CDR3 DNA: TGTGCCAGCAGCTTTGCAGGGGGTGACTCTGGAAACACCATATATTTT.

The chain employs TRBV9 and TRBJ2-7; D remains unclear. Germline assignment: CDR1 SGDLS and CDR2 YYNGEE. This CDR3 is 12 amino acids long. V was cut by 4 bases and J by 7 bases, with 12 bases left in between. CDR3 amino acids: CASSHFQVEQYF. The CDR3 nucleotides are TGTGCCAGCAGCCATTTTCAGGTAGAGCAGTACTTC.

The chain is built from TRBV18 and TRBJ1-5; D is uncertain. The CDR3 runs to 14 residues. The germline gives CDR1 KGHSH, CDR2 LQKENI. The V and J ends lost 3 bases and 2 bases respectively, with 8 bases between them. The CDR3, as DNA: TGTGCCAGCTCACCCGACGCGGGCAATCAGCCCCAGCATTTT. This sequence encodes CASSPDAGNQPQHF.

A remark on this clone: The junction and the germline gene differ at one end; a read error may be behind it. The rearrangement links TRBV7-7 to TRBJ2-2; the match to TRBD2 covers 7 bases. This CDR3 spans 15 amino acids. CDR1 and CDR2 from the germline V gene are SSHAT and FNYEAQ (reference sequence). The CDR3 DNA is TGTGCTAGCAGCTTAGGCGGGGGAAACACCGGGGAGCTGTTTTTT. Translation gives CASSLGGGNTGELFF.